The 6 T cell receptor beta chains reported below all come from one sample, sequenced in a study of T cells in narcolepsy. Clones were sequenced by immunoSEQ multiplex PCR, and TCRdb holds only the in-frame ones, with some missing. The table includes some 30,000 clones, about 90% detected once. Sequenced input: memory (CD45RA-) CD4+ T cells from blood. These receptors all come from a human donor in good health.

V is TRBV28 and J is TRBJ1-2; 8 bases map to TRBD1. Germline CDR1 is MDHEN and CDR2 is SYDVKM. CDR3 length: 15 residues. V dropped 2 bases and J dropped 4; count of bases not matched to a gene: 6. The CDR3 reads CASSLPRDRPYGYTF. In nucleotides, the CDR3 is TGTGCCAGCAGTTTACCTAGGGACAGGCCCTATGGCTACACCTTC.

This clone was observed a few times. The CDR3 is CSVQQGAYEQYF. The CDR3 DNA is TGCAGCGTACAACAGGGGGCCTACGAGCAGTACTTC. The rearrangement links TRBV29-1 to TRBJ2-7; TRBD1 matches 8 bases. With 6 bases clipped from V and 2 bases from J, the junction kept 3 bases outside the gene matches. Germline CDR1 SQVTM, CDR2 ANQGSEA. The CDR3 extends over 12 amino acids.

The rearrangement uses TRBV11-3 and TRBJ2-1; D is perhaps TRBD2 (6 bases). CDR3 length: 14 residues. CDR1 and CDR2 (germline): SGHNT, YENEEA. V was cut by 0 bases and J by 5 bases, with 8 bases left in between. The CDR3 region has the DNA TGTGCCAGCAGCTTAGACGGGAGCCACAATGAGCAGTTCTTC. It is translated as CASSLDGSHNEQFF.

V gene TRBV15 combines with J gene TRBJ1-1, with D possibly matching TRBD1 (5 bases). The CDR3 is made up of 14 amino acids. V lost 6 bases to trimming and J lost 5 bases, with 16 bases between them. Germline V lookup: CDR1 LNHNV, CDR2 YYDKDF (reference sequence). The CDR3 loop reads CATRPPGGRTEAFF. As DNA, the CDR3 is TGTGCCACCAGACCCCCTGGGGGAAGGACTGAAGCTTTCTTT.

V is TRBV4-2 and J is TRBJ1-4, with D possibly TRBD1 on 5 matching bases. The V end lost 2 bases, the J end lost 7 bases, and 17 bases lay between the germline ends. The germline V gene has CDR1 LGHNA and CDR2 YNFKEQ. This CDR3 is 16 amino acids long. The CDR3 loop reads CASSQSSGGLSEKLFF. CDR3 nucleotide sequence: TGTGCCAGCAGCCAAAGCTCGGGGGGACTGAGTGAAAAACTGTTTTTT.

This clone has just one count. The junction departs from the called germline gene at one end, perhaps through a read error. V usage is TRBV6-1 and J usage is TRBJ1-3; 7 bases agree with TRBD1. This CDR3 has 19 residues. Per germline, CDR1 MNHNS and CDR2 SASEGT. The CDR3 here is CASSDGNRGRISSGNTICF. The DNA of the CDR3 is TGTGCTAGCAGTGATGGGAACAGGGGTCGGATAAGCTCTGGAAACACCATATGTTTT.